The 26 T cell receptor beta chains presented below share a single source sample, sequenced in a study of T-cell reconstitution after alpha-beta-depleted transplantation in children (dated by TCRdb to about 2016). The sample's treatment or condition label, decoded: allogeneic hematopoietic cell transplantation with graft depleted of TCRalphabeta T cells and CD19 B cells. The library was obtained by PCR. The listed sequencing device is Illumina HiSeq 2500. To normalize quantification of the TCRbeta repertoire, the TCR libraries were built with molecular barcoding that relied on unique molecular identifiers. TCRdb cleaned the public reads at Q25 with fastp, built clones with MiXCR and kept in-frame beta chains. Rows with one shared CDR3 protein collapse into an entry with the most common genes and DNA. This sample has approximately 130,000 distinct CDR3 sequences in its table, and about 9.6% of those were observed once. The ten top clones hold nearly 25% of the sample.

The source material was PBMCs, mostly from graft donor cells, sampled 180 days after TCRalphabeta/CD19-depleted stem cell transplant. The receptors stem from a girl under three years old who had a stem cell transplant for combined immunodeficiency, so the T cells may come from the graft donor.

The genes are TRBV5-1 and TRBJ2-7; tentatively, D is TRBD1 (5 bases). This CDR3 has 14 residues. Germline V lookup: CDR1 SGHRS, CDR2 YFSETQ. V gave up 3 bases and J gave up 2 bases, with 12 bases separating them. In DNA form, the CDR3 reads TGCGCCAGCAGCTCCATAGGGGAAACCTACGAGCAGTACTTC. It translates to CASSSIGETYEQYF.

The sample holds a few counts of this clonotype. CDR3 bases: TGTGCCAGCAGTTTAAGCACACAGGGGGCGGATGAAAAACTGTTTTTT. Amino acid sequence: CASSLSTQGADEKLFF. The chain combines TRBV12-3 or TRBV12-4 with TRBJ1-4; TRBD1 matches at 9 bases. This CDR3 spans 16 amino acids. V lost 2 bases, J lost 6 bases, and 7 bases stayed unmatched.

The chain recombines TRBV20-1 with TRBJ1-2; maybe TRBD1 (6 bases). The CDR3 contains 12 residues. Germline values: CDR1 DFQATT, CDR2 SNEGSKA (reference sequence). Trimming shortened V by 5 bases and J by 2 bases, and 9 bases separated the two germline ends. Here the CDR3 reads CSALGANYGYTF. The CDR3 nucleotides are TGCAGTGCTCTGGGGGCGAACTATGGCTACACCTTC.

V gene TRBV20-1 combines with J gene TRBJ1-1, with D maybe TRBD1 (5 bases). The CDR3 covers 12 residues. V was clipped by 7 bases and J by 2 bases, with 11 bases between them. Looked up from germline, CDR1 is DFQATT and CDR2 is SNEGSKA (reference sequence). The CDR3 sequence is CSVGTVNTEAFF. The CDR3 DNA reads as TGCAGTGTCGGGACGGTAAACACTGAAGCTTTCTTT.

Only a few counts were recorded for this clonotype. The rearrangement joins TRBV20-1 to TRBJ2-7, with D possibly called TRBD1 or TRBD2 (5 bases each). V dropped 1 base and J dropped 2 bases, with 12 bases sitting between them. The CDR3 has 14 residues. Germline V gene data show CDR1 as DFQATT and CDR2 as SNEGSKA (reference sequence). The CDR3 region has the DNA TGCAGTGCTAGAGCCCCGGGGCCTCCCTACGAGCAGTACTTC. This encodes CSARAPGPPYEQYF.

The chain's CDR3 is CASSKLAEQFF. The CDR3 nucleotides read TGTGCCAGCAGCAAGCTAGCGGAGCAGTTCTTC. This rearrangement joins TRBV3-1 to TRBJ2-1, with TRBD2 as a possible D gene (6 bases). V was cut by 5 bases and J by 10 bases, with 9 bases left in between. The CDR3 spans 11 residues. CDR1 and CDR2 from the germline V gene are LGHDT and YNNKEL (reference sequence).

This clonotype showed up just a few times. The V gene is TRBV7-9, the J gene TRBJ2-7; the D gene is possibly TRBD1 (6 bases). Germline CDR1 is SEHNR and CDR2 is FQNEAQ (reference sequence). Trimming pared 4 bases from V and 3 bases from J, leaving 19 bases between. The CDR3 is 16 residues long. The CDR3 loop reads CASSSPEGQGIYEQYF. CDR3 nucleotides: TGTGCCAGCAGCTCCCCAGAAGGCCAGGGGATCTACGAGCAGTACTTC.

The rearrangement links TRBV28 to TRBJ2-5; D is uncertain. The CDR3 sequence is 14 residues long. Germline values: CDR1 MDHEN, CDR2 SYDVKM. V shed 2 bases and J shed 5 bases, with 12 bases lying between them. The DNA of the CDR3 is TGTGCCAGCAGTTTACCCGGGTTACGGGAGACCCAGTACTTC. Protein: CASSLPGLRETQYF.

The chain links TRBV29-1 to TRBJ2-7; D perhaps matches TRBD1 (6 bases). This CDR3 comprises 11 residues. Trimming shortened V by 7 bases and J by 7 bases, and 14 bases separated the two germline ends. The germline V gene encodes CDR1 SQVTM and CDR2 ANQGSEA. The CDR3 sequence: CSGVRGYEQYF. CDR3 DNA sequence: TGCAGCGGGGTAAGGGGGTATGAGCAGTACTTC.

The chain couples TRBV10-3 to TRBJ2-1, with 9 bases fitting TRBD2. Germline CDR1 is ENHRY and CDR2 is SYGVKD. CDR3 length equals 16 residues. With 4 bases clipped from V and 3 bases from J, the junction kept 7 bases outside the gene matches. The CDR3 here is CAISGTSGRFYNEQFF. The CDR3 DNA follows: TGTGCCATCAGTGGGACCAGCGGGAGGTTCTACAATGAGCAGTTCTTC.

This clonotype was observed a few times. The chain has TRBV20-1 and TRBJ2-1, with 12 nucleotides matching TRBD2. With 6 bases clipped from V and 6 bases from J, the junction kept 9 bases outside the gene matches. There are 15 residues in the CDR3. Germline V gives CDR1 DFQATT, CDR2 SNEGSKA (reference sequence). Here the CDR3 reads CSAPSLAGGFNEQFF. CDR3 sequence (DNA): TGCAGTGCCCCGAGCCTAGCGGGAGGGTTCAATGAGCAGTTCTTC.

This clonotype showed up many times. The V gene is TRBV5-1, the J gene TRBJ2-7; 9 bases agree with TRBD1. With V trimmed by 0 bases and J by 2 bases, 6 bases remained unmatched. Germline V lookup: CDR1 SGHRS, CDR2 YFSETQ. The CDR3 sequence is 16 residues long. Written as DNA, the CDR3 is TGCGCCAGCAGCTTGGAAGGGACAGGGCGTCCCTACGAGCAGTACTTC. It yields the protein CASSLEGTGRPYEQYF.

This clonotype was counted a few times. The rearrangement joins TRBV28 to TRBJ1-5; 8 nucleotides agree with TRBD1. The V segment lost 5 bases and the J segment 5 bases; nucleotides outside the gene matches: 11. The CDR3 totals 16 residues. Germline V gene data show CDR1 as MDHEN and CDR2 as SYDVKM. CDR3 amino acids: CASSHQDRVWDQPQHF. The CDR3 DNA follows: TGTGCCAGCAGTCACCAGGACAGGGTATGGGATCAGCCCCAGCATTTT.

A remark on this clonotype: Its ends do not fully match the called genes, so a read error is possible. The chain carries TRBV7-2 and TRBJ1-1; D is unclear. The germline CDR1 and CDR2 sequences are SGHTA and FQGNSA. The CDR3 loop spans 13 amino acids. Here the CDR3 reads CASSLDPNTESFF. The DNA of the CDR3 is TGTGCCAGCAGCTTAGACCCTAACACTGAATCTTTCTTT.

This sequence joins TRBV10-3 and TRBJ1-1; the match to TRBD1 covers 7 bases. Unmatched junction bases numbered 8, after V lost 2 bases and J lost 5 bases. The length of the CDR3 is 15 residues. In germline, CDR1 is ENHRY, CDR2 SYGVKD. CDR3 region: CAISEDRAAETEAFF. CDR3 coding DNA: TGTGCCATCAGTGAGGACAGGGCGGCGGAAACTGAAGCTTTCTTT.

This clonotype was seen only a few times. The V and J genes are TRBV20-1 and TRBJ2-7; no reliable D call. CDR3 size: 14 residues. The V end was cut by 0 bases, the J end by 3 bases, with 12 bases between. The germline CDR1 and CDR2 sequences are DFQATT and SNEGSKA (reference sequence). Written as DNA, the CDR3 is TGCAGTGCTAGAGATCAGGAAAGATTCTACGAGCAGTACTTC. It is translated as CSARDQERFYEQYF.

This clonotype was seen many times. The rearrangement uses TRBV9 and TRBJ2-3; D gene uncertain. CDR1 and CDR2 (germline): SGDLS, YYNGEE. Deletions cut 5 bases from V and 2 bases from J, with 9 bases between. The CDR3 is 13 residues long. This chain's CDR3 is CASSNTHTDTQYF. The CDR3 nucleotides are TGTGCCAGCAGTAACACGCACACAGATACGCAGTATTTT.

This clonotype was observed a handful of times. The genes are TRBV10-3 and TRBJ2-1, with 10 bases matching TRBD2. The V gene end was trimmed by 10 bases and the J gene end by 9 bases; junction bases not matched to a gene: 6. From germline, CDR1 is ENHRY and CDR2 SYGVKD. The CDR3 runs 12 residues. CDR3 DNA sequence: TGTGCCACTAGCGGGAGTACGGGTGAGCAGTTCTTC. Translation gives CATSGSTGEQFF.

This clonotype has more than one count but fewer than ten. The gene calls are TRBV7-9 and TRBJ1-2; 9 bases are a match to TRBD1. CDR1 is SEHNR and CDR2 is FQNEAQ in the germline V gene (reference sequence). V gave up 5 bases and J gave up 6 bases; unmatched junction bases: 7. This CDR3 has 14 residues. CDR3 residues: CASSPDRGRNGYTF. The CDR3 nucleotides read TGTGCCAGCAGCCCGGACAGGGGAAGGAATGGCTACACCTTC.

The chain is built from TRBV30 and TRBJ1-3; the D is unclear. The germline CDR1 and CDR2 sequences are GTSNPN and SVGIG (reference sequence). V was trimmed by 6 bases and J by 2 bases, leaving 5 bases between them. The CDR3 is made up of 11 amino acids. The CDR3 nucleotides are TGTGCCTGCAGTCCTGGAAACACCATATATTTT. The encoded protein is CACSPGNTIYF.

This clonotype occurred many times. This rearrangement joins TRBV5-6 to TRBJ2-5; the D is unclear. The CDR3 is 14 residues long. CDR1 is SGHDT and CDR2 is YYEEEE in the germline V gene. Trimming removed 0 bases at V and 3 bases at J, with 9 bases between. In DNA form, the CDR3 reads TGTGCCAGCAGCTTGGTAGGTTTCGAAGAGACCCAGTACTTC. Its protein product is CASSLVGFEETQYF.

This clonotype was counted many times. The genes are TRBV20-1 and TRBJ1-1, with TRBD1 matching over 10 bases. The CDR3 loop spans 14 amino acids. Germline V gene data show CDR1 as DFQATT and CDR2 as SNEGSKA (reference sequence). The V and J ends lost 5 bases and 8 bases, in that order; junction bases with no gene match: 11. The CDR3 spells CSAPRPGQGWEAFF. DNA of the CDR3: TGCAGTGCTCCCCGGCCGGGACAGGGGTGGGAAGCTTTCTTT.

This sequence joins TRBV7-6 and TRBJ1-3; no definite D call. CDR3 length: 16 amino acids. Germline V lookup: CDR1 SGHVS, CDR2 FNYEAQ. V lost 1 base and J 0 bases, leaving 10 bases between the germline ends. The CDR3 sequence is CASSLGPDLSGNTIYF. The CDR3 DNA is TGTGCCAGCAGCTTAGGTCCCGACCTCTCTGGAAACACCATATATTTT.

The chain couples TRBV30 to TRBJ1-4, with D maybe TRBD1 (6 bases). The CDR3 is made up of 14 amino acids. Germline CDR1 and CDR2: GTSNPN and SVGIG (reference sequence). V was cut by 0 bases and J by 8 bases, with 13 bases left in between. CDR3 amino acids: CAWSVRRGYEKLFF. The CDR3 nucleotides read TGTGCCTGGAGTGTACGCAGGGGATACGAAAAACTGTTTTTT. Variable domain in full (rest from reference TRBV30 and TRBJ1-4): SQTIHQWPATLVQPVGSPLSLECTVEGTSNPNLYWYRQAAGRGLQLLFYSVGIGQISSEVPQNLSASRPQDRQFILSSKKLLLSDSGFYLCAWSVRRGYEKLFFGSGTQLSVL.

This chain's CDR3 is CASSLQHKVGVQNEQFF. CDR3 bases: TGCGCCAGCAGCTTGCAGCACAAAGTGGGGGTTCAGAATGAGCAGTTCTTC. The V and J genes are TRBV5-1 and TRBJ2-1, with D perhaps assigned TRBD1 or TRBD2 (5 bases each). The CDR3 is 17 amino acids. CDR1 and CDR2 (germline): SGHRS, YFSETQ. The germline V and J ends were trimmed by 1 base and 7 bases, with 21 bases remaining between them.

This clonotype was recorded at least ten times. V and J are TRBV27 and TRBJ2-1; TRBD2 is a possible D gene (5 bases). The ends were cut back, 5 bases at V and 7 bases at J, with 12 bases in the middle. Germline CDR1 and CDR2: MNHEY and SMNVEV (reference sequence). The CDR3 sequence is 13 residues long. The CDR3 bases are TGTGCCAGCAGTCCCCCGGGCGGGAATGAGCAGTTCTTC. Protein: CASSPPGGNEQFF.